The next 11 T cell receptor beta chains were all read from a single sample in a study of blood T cell repertoires in COVID-19. Using immunoSEQ multiplex PCR, the repertoire was profiled, and TCRdb retains in-frame clones only, with some absent. Of about 170,000 clones in the sample, approximately 80% were seen once. Sequencing input: peripheral blood. Source of these receptors: a man aged 55 to 70 with acute or convalescent COVID-19.

The V gene is TRBV3-1 (or the pseudogene TRBV3-2), the J gene TRBJ1-1; D unresolved. The CDR3 is 18 residues long. Trimming stripped 4 bases from V and 0 bases from J, with 21 bases between. The germline CDR1 and CDR2 sequences are LGHDT and YNNKEL (reference sequence). Here the CDR3 DNA reads TGTGCCAGCAGCCCACTAGGCAGGCGATCTGTTATGAACACTGAAGCTTTCTTT. It specifies CASSPLGRRSVMNTEAFF.

The rearrangement uses TRBV11-2 and TRBJ2-2, with 7 bases that match TRBD1. V shed 6 bases and J 5 bases; nucleotides not matched to a gene: 9. This CDR3 has 15 amino acids. The germline CDR1 and CDR2 sequences are SGHAT and FQNNGV. CDR3 in DNA: TGTGCCAGCAGTTCTTCTAGGGGGCATACCGGGGAGCTGTTTTTT. This gives the protein CASSSSRGHTGELFF. Variable domain in full (rest from reference TRBV11-2 and TRBJ2-2): EAGVAQSPRYKIIEKRQSVAFWCNPISGHATLYWYQQILGQGPKLLIQFQNNGVVDDSQLPKDRFSAERLKGVDSTLKIQPAKLEDSAVYLCASSSSRGHTGELFFGEGSRLTVL.

The CDR3 is CASSQLSHNTEAFF. Written as DNA, the CDR3 is TGCGCCAGCAGCCAATTGTCACACAACACTGAAGCTTTCTTT. J is TRBJ1-1 and V is TRBV4-3; D unresolved. There are 14 residues in the CDR3. Germline V lookup: CDR1 LGHNA, CDR2 YSLEER. V gave up 2 bases and J gave up 2 bases, with 9 bases separating them.

The rearrangement uses TRBV6-5 and TRBJ2-5; 8 bases map to TRBD2. J was trimmed by 3 bases and V by 6 bases; bases with no gene match: 6. Germline lookup yields CDR1 MNHEY and CDR2 SVGAGI. This CDR3 spans 14 amino acids. The CDR3 region has the DNA TGTGCCAGCAGGAACCCGCGGGGGGAAGAGACCCAGTACTTC. It specifies CASRNPRGEETQYF.

The table lists this clone with a count of one. The V gene is TRBV4-1, the J gene TRBJ2-4, with D possibly being TRBD2 (5 bases). Germline CDR1 MGHRA, CDR2 YSYEKL. This CDR3 spans 17 amino acids. V was pared by 0 bases and J by 0 bases, with 12 bases between. The CDR3 DNA reads TGCGCCAGCAGCCAAGATACTAGAGTGCTAGCCAAAAACATTCAGTACTTC. Protein: CASSQDTRVLAKNIQYF.

CDR3 region: CASSYLNTEAFF. CDR3 nucleotides: TGTGCCAGCAGCTACTTAAACACTGAAGCTTTCTTT. The chain links TRBV7-6 to TRBJ1-1, with no clear D. In germline, CDR1 is SGHVS, CDR2 FNYEAQ. This CDR3 is 12 amino acids long. Trimming stripped 4 bases from V and 2 bases from J, with 5 bases between.

This chain joins TRBV9 and TRBJ2-3; D perhaps matches TRBD1 (5 bases). V gave up 3 bases and J gave up 5 bases, with 13 bases separating them. The germline CDR1 and CDR2 sequences are SGDLS and YYNGEE. The CDR3 runs to 14 residues. In DNA, the CDR3 is TGTGCCAGCAGCGCCCAGGGTAGTGGAGATACGCAGTATTTT. Amino acid sequence: CASSAQGSGDTQYF.

The DNA of the CDR3 is TGTGCCAGCAGCTTGCCGGGGACAGGAGATACGCAGTATTTT. Its translation: CASSLPGTGDTQYF. This rearrangement joins TRBV5-6 to TRBJ2-3; 8 nucleotides agree with TRBD1. This CDR3 is 14 amino acids long. Germline V CDR1 and CDR2: SGHDT, YYEEEE. The junction had 3 bases not matched to a gene; V was cut back by 1 base and J by 5 bases.

The chain employs TRBV27 and TRBJ1-3; TRBD1 might be the D (5 bases). V shed 4 bases and J shed 2 bases, with 12 bases lying between them. CDR3 length: 15 amino acids. Per the germline V gene, CDR1 is MNHEY and CDR2 is SMNVEV (reference sequence). This CDR3 is CASSSVTGPGNTIYF. The CDR3 nucleotides read TGTGCCAGCAGTTCCGTCACAGGACCTGGAAACACCATATATTTT.

The chain uses TRBV19 and TRBJ2-1; 7 positions agree with TRBD1. The junction had 18 bases not matched to a gene; V was cut back by 2 bases and J by 8 bases. The CDR3 runs to 18 residues. Germline V gives CDR1 LNHDA, CDR2 SQIVND (reference sequence). CDR3 sequence: CASSIKDRSPTHWDEQFF. For the CDR3, the DNA is TGTGCCAGTAGTATAAAGGACAGGTCGCCAACCCATTGGGATGAGCAGTTCTTC.

The chain links TRBV19 to TRBJ1-2, with 7 bases that match TRBD1. Trimming removed 5 bases from V and 0 bases from J; junction bases left unmatched: 6. The CDR3 consists of 15 residues. Germline V gene lookup returns CDR1 LNHDA and CDR2 SQIVND (reference sequence). CDR3 sequence (DNA): TGTGCCAGTAGTCCCTCGGGACAGACTAACTATGGCTACACCTTC. Translation: CASSPSGQTNYGYTF.